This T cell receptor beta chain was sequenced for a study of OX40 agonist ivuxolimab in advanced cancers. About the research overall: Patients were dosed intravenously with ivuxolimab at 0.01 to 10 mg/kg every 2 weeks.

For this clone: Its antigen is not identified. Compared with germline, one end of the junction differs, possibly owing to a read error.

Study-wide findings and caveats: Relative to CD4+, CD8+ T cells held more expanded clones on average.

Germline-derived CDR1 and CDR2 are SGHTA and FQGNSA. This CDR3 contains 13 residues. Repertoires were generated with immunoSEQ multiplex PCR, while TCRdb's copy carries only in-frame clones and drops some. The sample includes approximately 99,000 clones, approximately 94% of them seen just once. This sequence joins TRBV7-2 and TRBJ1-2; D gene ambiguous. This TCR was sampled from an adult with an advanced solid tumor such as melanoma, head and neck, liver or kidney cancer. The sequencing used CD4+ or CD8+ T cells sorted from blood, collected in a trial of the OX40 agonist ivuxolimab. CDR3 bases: TGCGCCAGCAGCCAAGACCGGCAGAATGGCTACACCTTC. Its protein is CASSQDRQNGYTF.